This T cell receptor (beta chain) was sequenced in a study of cytomegalovirus exposure and HLA in healthy donors. Study findings and constraints: The study had only CMV serostatus as immune exposure information. Analyzed later, association rates of TCRs varied across HLA loci, with DRB1 most and HLA-C fewest. The authors confirmed in vitro that a few CMV-associated chains were specific for CMV antigens.

There are a few counts of this clone. What it binds is unknown. Vbeta (60) and Jbeta (13) primers were used in the PCR. This table comes from immunoSEQ multiplex PCR, and its TCRdb copy is limited to in-frame clones, with some not included. The data show 65,000 to 75,000 clones, 74% seen once. The germline CDR1 and CDR2 sequences are SGHRS and YFSETQ. V lost 0 bases and J 11 bases, leaving 11 bases between the germline ends. This CDR3 is 12 amino acids long. V usage is TRBV5-1 and J usage is TRBJ1-1; no clear D. The clonotype was recovered from an older woman in good health and CMV-seropositive. The sample taken for sequencing was PBMCs. CDR3 sequence (DNA): TGCGCCAGCAGCTTGGATGGTCCCGGGGCTTTCTTT. It yields the protein CASSLDGPGAFF.